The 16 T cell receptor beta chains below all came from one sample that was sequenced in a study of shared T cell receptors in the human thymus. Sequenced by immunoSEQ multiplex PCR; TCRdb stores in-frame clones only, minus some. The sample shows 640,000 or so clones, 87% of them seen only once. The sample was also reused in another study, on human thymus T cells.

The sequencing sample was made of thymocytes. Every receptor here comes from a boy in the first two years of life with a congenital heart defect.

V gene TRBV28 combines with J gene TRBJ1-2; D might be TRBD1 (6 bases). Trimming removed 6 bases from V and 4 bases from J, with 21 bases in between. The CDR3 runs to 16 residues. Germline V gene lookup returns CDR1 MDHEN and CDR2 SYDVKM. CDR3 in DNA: TGTGCCAGCAGCTTCCGGGGGATAGGGGGGGTCTATGGCTACACCTTC. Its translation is CASSFRGIGGVYGYTF.

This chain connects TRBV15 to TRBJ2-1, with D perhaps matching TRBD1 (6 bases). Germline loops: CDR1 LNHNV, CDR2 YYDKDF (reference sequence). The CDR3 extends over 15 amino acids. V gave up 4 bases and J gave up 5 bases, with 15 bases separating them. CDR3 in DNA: TGTGCCACCAGCACGCACAGGGTGAAGGACAATGAGCAGTTCTTC. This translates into CATSTHRVKDNEQFF.

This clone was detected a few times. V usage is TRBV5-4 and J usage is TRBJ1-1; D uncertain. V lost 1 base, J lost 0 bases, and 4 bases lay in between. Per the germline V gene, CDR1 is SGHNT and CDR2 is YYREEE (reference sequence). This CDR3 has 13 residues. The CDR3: CASSLTVNTEAFF. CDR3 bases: TGTGCCAGCAGCTTGACAGTGAACACTGAAGCTTTCTTT.

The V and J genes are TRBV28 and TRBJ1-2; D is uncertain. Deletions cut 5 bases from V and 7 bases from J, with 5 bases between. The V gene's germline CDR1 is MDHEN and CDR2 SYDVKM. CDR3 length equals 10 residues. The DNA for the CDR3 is TGTGCCAGCAGTGCGCCTGGCTACACCTTC. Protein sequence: CASSAPGYTF.

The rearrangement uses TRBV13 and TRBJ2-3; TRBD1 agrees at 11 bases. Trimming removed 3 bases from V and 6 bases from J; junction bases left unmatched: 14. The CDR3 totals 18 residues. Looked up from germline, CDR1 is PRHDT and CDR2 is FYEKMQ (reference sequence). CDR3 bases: TGTGCCAGCAGCTTTAGGACAGGGGGCAAGAAAGTGACGGATACGCAGTATTTT. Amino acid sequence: CASSFRTGGKKVTDTQYF.

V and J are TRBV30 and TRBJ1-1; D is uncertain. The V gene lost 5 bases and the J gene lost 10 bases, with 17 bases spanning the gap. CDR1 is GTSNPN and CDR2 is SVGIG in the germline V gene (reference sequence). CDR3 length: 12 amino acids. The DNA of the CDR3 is TGTGCCTGGGTAGACCCCCCGTCGGGAGCTTTCTTT. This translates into CAWVDPPSGAFF.

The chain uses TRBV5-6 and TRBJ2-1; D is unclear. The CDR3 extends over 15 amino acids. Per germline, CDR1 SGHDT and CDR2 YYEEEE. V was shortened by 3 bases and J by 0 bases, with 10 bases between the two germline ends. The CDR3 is CASSSHKSSYNEQFF. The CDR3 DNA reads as TGTGCCAGCAGCTCCCATAAGAGCTCCTACAATGAGCAGTTCTTC.

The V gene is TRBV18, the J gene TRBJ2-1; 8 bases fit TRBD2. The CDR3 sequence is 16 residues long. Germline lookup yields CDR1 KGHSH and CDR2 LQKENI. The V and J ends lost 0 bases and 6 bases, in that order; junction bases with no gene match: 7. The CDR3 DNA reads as TGTGCCAGCTCACCACCGCGGACTAGCCAGGGCAATGAGCAGTTCTTC. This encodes CASSPPRTSQGNEQFF.

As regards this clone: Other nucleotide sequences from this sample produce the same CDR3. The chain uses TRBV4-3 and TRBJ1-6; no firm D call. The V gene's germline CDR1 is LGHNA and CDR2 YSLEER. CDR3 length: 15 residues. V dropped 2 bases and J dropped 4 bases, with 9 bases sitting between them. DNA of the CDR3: TGCGCCAGCAGCCAACGCAGGATATATAATTCACCCCTCCACTTT. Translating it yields CASSQRRIYNSPLHF.

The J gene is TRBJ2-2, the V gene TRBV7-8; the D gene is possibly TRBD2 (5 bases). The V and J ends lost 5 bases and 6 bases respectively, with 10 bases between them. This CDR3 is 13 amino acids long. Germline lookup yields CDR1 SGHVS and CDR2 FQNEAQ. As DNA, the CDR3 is TGTGCCAGCAGCGGGAAGGGAGCCGGGGAGCTGTTTTTT. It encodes CASSGKGAGELFF.

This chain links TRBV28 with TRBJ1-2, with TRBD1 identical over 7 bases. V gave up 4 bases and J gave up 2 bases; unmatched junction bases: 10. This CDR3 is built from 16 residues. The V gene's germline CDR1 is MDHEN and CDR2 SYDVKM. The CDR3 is CASSSTGRISNYGYTF. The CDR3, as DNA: TGTGCCAGCAGTTCGACAGGGAGAATTTCAAACTATGGCTACACCTTC.

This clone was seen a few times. The CDR3: CASSWRDEQFF. CDR3 nucleotide sequence: TGCGCCAGCAGCTGGCGGGATGAGCAGTTCTTC. The V gene is TRBV5-1, the J gene TRBJ2-1; tentatively, D is TRBD2 (5 bases). V was trimmed by 3 bases and J by 8 bases, leaving 6 bases between them. The germline CDR1 and CDR2 sequences are SGHRS and YFSETQ. CDR3 length: 11 amino acids.

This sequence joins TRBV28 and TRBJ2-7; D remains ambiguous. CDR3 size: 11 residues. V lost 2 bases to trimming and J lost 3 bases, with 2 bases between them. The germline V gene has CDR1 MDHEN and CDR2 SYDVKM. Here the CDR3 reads CASSLRYEQYF. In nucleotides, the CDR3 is TGTGCCAGCAGTTTACGCTACGAGCAGTACTTC.

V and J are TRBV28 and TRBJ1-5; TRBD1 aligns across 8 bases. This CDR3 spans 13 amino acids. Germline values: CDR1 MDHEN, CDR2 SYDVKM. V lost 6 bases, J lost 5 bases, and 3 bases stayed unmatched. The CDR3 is CASSSRGHQPQHF. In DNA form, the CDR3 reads TGTGCCAGCAGCTCCAGGGGGCATCAGCCCCAGCATTTT.

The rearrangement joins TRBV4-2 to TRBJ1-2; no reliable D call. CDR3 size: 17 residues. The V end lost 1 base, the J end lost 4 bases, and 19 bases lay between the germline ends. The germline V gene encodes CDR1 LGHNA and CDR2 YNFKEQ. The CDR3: CASSQGGLARLGYGYTF. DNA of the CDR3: TGTGCCAGCAGCCAAGGAGGGTTGGCCAGGTTGGGCTATGGCTACACCTTC.

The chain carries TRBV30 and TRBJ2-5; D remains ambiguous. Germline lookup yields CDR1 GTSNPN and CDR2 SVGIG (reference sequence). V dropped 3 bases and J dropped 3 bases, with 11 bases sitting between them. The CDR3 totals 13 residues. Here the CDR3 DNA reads TGTGCCTGGAGGACGCAGGAAAAAGAGACCCAGTACTTC. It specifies CAWRTQEKETQYF.